A selection of T cell receptor beta chains follows, all from one sample in a study of shared clonotypes between healthy human individuals. Some clones are missing from TCRdb's copy, which holds only in-frame ones; the method was immunoSEQ multiplex PCR. Of hundreds of thousands of clones listed, roughly four fifths were seen once; the top ten hold more than 10%. Input material: PBMCs. These receptors came from a woman aged 40 to 50 in good health. Some clones in this sample may be carry-over from other donors' samples. Each CDR3 is given with its conserved first and last residue. D genes are given only for firm matches. Clone size is given for some rows only: seen once, a few or many times, or a class if the clone is expanded.

CDR3aa: CASYFQGASYGYTF
CDR3nt: TGTGCCAGTTACTTTCAGGGGGCGAGTTATGGCTACACCTTC
v_gene: TRBV2
abundance: NA
j_gene: TRBJ1-2
d_gene: TRBD1

CDR3aa: CASTLTGYMGTEAFF
CDR3nt: TGTGCCAGCACTTTGACAGGGTATATGGGCACTGAAGCTTTCTTT
v_gene: TRBV7-2
abundance: NA
j_gene: TRBJ1-1
d_gene: TRBD1

CDR3aa: CASSLLRGAENTIYF
CDR3nt: TGTGCCAGCAGTTTATTACGGGGGGCGGAAAACACCATATATTTT
v_gene: TRBV27
abundance: NA
j_gene: TRBJ1-3
d_gene: NA

CDR3aa: CAWSVLRNYGYTF
CDR3nt: TGTGCCTGGAGTGTACTCAGGAACTATGGCTACACCTTC
v_gene: TRBV30
abundance: NA
j_gene: TRBJ1-2
d_gene: NA

CDR3aa: CAWMDRGTMNTEAFF
CDR3nt: TGTGCCTGGATGGACAGGGGGACGATGAACACTGAAGCTTTCTTT
v_gene: TRBV30
abundance: many
j_gene: TRBJ1-1
d_gene: TRBD1

CDR3aa: CASKVEGTYEQYF
CDR3nt: TGCGCCAGCAAAGTAGAGGGGACCTACGAGCAGTACTTC
v_gene: TRBV5-1
abundance: NA
j_gene: TRBJ2-7
d_gene: NA

CDR3aa: CASSPAGSGEETQYF
CDR3nt: TGTGCCAGCAGCCCGGCGGGGAGCGGTGAGGAGACCCAGTACTTC
v_gene: TRBV7-2
abundance: NA
j_gene: TRBJ2-5
d_gene: NA

CDR3aa: CASSGQTGHSQPQHF
CDR3nt: TGTGCCAGCAGTGGGCAGACAGGGCATAGTCAGCCCCAGCATTTT
v_gene: TRBV6-1
abundance: medium-sized
j_gene: TRBJ1-5
d_gene: TRBD1

CDR3aa: CASSPDREVYGYTF
CDR3nt: TGTGCCAGCAGTCCGGACAGGGAGGTCTATGGCTACACCTTC
v_gene: TRBV27
abundance: NA
j_gene: TRBJ1-2
d_gene: TRBD1

CDR3aa: CASSLEGGPSGNTIYF
CDR3nt: TGCGCCAGCAGCTTGGAGGGGGGTCCCTCTGGAAACACCATATATTTT
v_gene: TRBV5-1
abundance: NA
j_gene: TRBJ1-3
d_gene: NA

CDR3aa: CATSRRIGTNKQFF
CDR3nt: TGTGCCACCAGCCGGAGAATCGGGACAAATAAGCAGTTCTTC
v_gene: TRBV15
abundance: NA
j_gene: TRBJ2-1
d_gene: NA

CDR3aa: CARSRDGNTEAFF
CDR3nt: TGTGCCCGATCCCGGGACGGGAACACTGAAGCTTTCTTT
v_gene: TRBV30
abundance: few
j_gene: TRBJ1-1
d_gene: NA

CDR3aa: CASSLDSSYNEQFF
CDR3nt: TGCGCCAGCAGCCTGGACAGCTCCTACAATGAGCAGTTCTTC
v_gene: TRBV5-1
abundance: NA
j_gene: TRBJ2-1
d_gene: NA

CDR3aa: CASSRTSGSLETQYF
CDR3nt: TGTGCCAGCAGCCGGACTAGCGGGAGCTTAGAGACCCAGTACTTC
v_gene: TRBV11-2
abundance: NA
j_gene: TRBJ2-5
d_gene: TRBD2

CDR3aa: CAWSRGRGGEKLFF
CDR3nt: TGTGCCTGGAGTAGAGGCAGGGGAGGAGAAAAACTGTTTTTT
v_gene: TRBV30
abundance: few
j_gene: TRBJ1-4
d_gene: NA

CDR3aa: CASRYDSNQPQHF
CDR3nt: TGTGCCAGCAGATATGATAGCAATCAGCCCCAGCATTTT
v_gene: TRBV6-5
abundance: NA
j_gene: TRBJ1-5
d_gene: NA

CDR3aa: CASSQNRFTGNTIYF
CDR3nt: TGTGCCAGCAGCCAAAACAGATTCACTGGAAACACCATATATTTT
v_gene: TRBV14
abundance: NA
j_gene: TRBJ1-3
d_gene: NA

CDR3aa: CAWSVGGLASTDTQYF
CDR3nt: TGTGCCTGGAGTGTAGGGGGACTAGCTAGCACAGATACGCAGTATTTT
v_gene: TRBV30
abundance: NA
j_gene: TRBJ2-3
d_gene: TRBD2

CDR3aa: CASRRGDSAYEQYF
CDR3nt: TGTGCCAGCAGGAGGGGCGACAGTGCCTACGAGCAGTACTTC
v_gene: TRBV28
abundance: NA
j_gene: TRBJ2-7
d_gene: NA

CDR3aa: CASSAADTQYF
CDR3nt: TGTGCCAGCAGCGCTGCAGATACGCAGTATTTT
v_gene: TRBV7-9
abundance: few
j_gene: TRBJ2-3
d_gene: NA

CDR3aa: CASSLRPPGVAKNIQYF
CDR3nt: TGTGCCAGCAGCTTAAGACCCCCCGGCGTAGCCAAAAACATTCAGTACTTC
v_gene: TRBV11-2
abundance: NA
j_gene: TRBJ2-4
d_gene: NA

CDR3aa: CASTRTQGGPEAFF
CDR3nt: TGTGCCAGTACTCGGACACAGGGGGGCCCTGAAGCTTTCTTT
v_gene: TRBV19
abundance: NA
j_gene: TRBJ1-1
d_gene: TRBD1

CDR3aa: CSAAGAFF
CDR3nt: TGCAGTGCTGCCGGCGCTTTCTTT
v_gene: TRBV20-1
abundance: NA
j_gene: TRBJ1-1
d_gene: NA

CDR3aa: CASSLPGTANYGYTF
CDR3nt: TGTGCCAGCAGCCTCCCCGGGACAGCAAACTATGGCTACACCTTC
v_gene: TRBV9
abundance: NA
j_gene: TRBJ1-2
d_gene: TRBD1

CDR3aa: CASSTDVGPYNEQFF
CDR3nt: TGTGCCAGCAGCACCGACGTGGGTCCCTACAATGAGCAGTTCTTC
v_gene: TRBV11-2
abundance: NA
j_gene: TRBJ2-1
d_gene: NA

CDR3aa: CASSAWTEGTEAFF
CDR3nt: TGTGCCAGTAGTGCTTGGACGGAGGGCACTGAAGCTTTCTTT
v_gene: TRBV19
abundance: NA
j_gene: TRBJ1-1
d_gene: NA

CDR3aa: CASSFLANEQFF
CDR3nt: TGTGCCAGCAGCTTTCTAGCCAATGAGCAGTTCTTC
v_gene: TRBV11-2
abundance: NA
j_gene: TRBJ2-1
d_gene: NA

CDR3aa: CASSLLGQQETQYF
CDR3nt: TGTGCCAGCAGTCTTCTGGGACAGCAAGAGACCCAGTACTTC
v_gene: TRBV6-1
abundance: NA
j_gene: TRBJ2-5
d_gene: TRBD1

CDR3aa: CAISSGGDTQYF
CDR3nt: TGTGCCATATCTTCGGGGGGAGATACGCAGTATTTT
v_gene: TRBV7-8
abundance: NA
j_gene: TRBJ2-3
d_gene: TRBD2

CDR3aa: CASSMASSSYEQYF
CDR3nt: TGTGCCAGTAGTATGGCTAGCAGCTCCTACGAGCAGTACTTC
v_gene: TRBV19
abundance: NA
j_gene: TRBJ2-7
d_gene: NA

CDR3aa: CASSPDRANYGYTF
CDR3nt: TGTGCCAGCTCACCGGACAGGGCTAACTATGGCTACACCTTC
v_gene: TRBV18
abundance: NA
j_gene: TRBJ1-2
d_gene: TRBD1

CDR3aa: CASSLAGGSGYEQYF
CDR3nt: TGTGCCAGCAGCTTAGCAGGGGGGAGCGGCTACGAGCAGTACTTC
v_gene: TRBV7-3
abundance: NA
j_gene: TRBJ2-7
d_gene: NA

CDR3aa: CASRPPASQPQHF
CDR3nt: TGTGCCAGCAGGCCACCAGCGAGTCAGCCCCAGCATTTT
v_gene: TRBV28
abundance: NA
j_gene: TRBJ1-5
d_gene: NA

CDR3aa: CASSAPDVLRGQGWKGANVLTF
CDR3nt: TGTGCCAGCAGCGCCCCCGATGTCCTTCGGGGACAGGGTTGGAAAGGGGCCAACGTCCTGACTTTC
v_gene: TRBV9
abundance: once
j_gene: TRBJ2-6
d_gene: TRBD1

CDR3aa: CASSYAAGGNLYEQYF
CDR3nt: TGTGCCAGCAGTTACGCGGCGGGAGGGAACCTCTACGAGCAGTACTTC
v_gene: TRBV6-5
abundance: once
j_gene: TRBJ2-7
d_gene: TRBD2

CDR3aa: CASSKDSYGYTF
CDR3nt: TGTGCCAGCAGCAAGGATTCCTATGGCTACACCTTC
v_gene: TRBV5-4
abundance: NA
j_gene: TRBJ1-2
d_gene: NA

CDR3aa: CASSCPHGGSYNEQYF
CDR3nt: TGTGCCAGCAGTTGCCCTCACGGAGGTTCCTACAATGAGCAGTACTTC
v_gene: TRBV28
abundance: NA
j_gene: TRBJ2-7
d_gene: NA

CDR3aa: CASSPALGGANVLTF
CDR3nt: TGCGCCAGCAGCCCAGCCCTAGGAGGGGCCAACGTCCTGACTTTC
v_gene: TRBV5-1
abundance: few
j_gene: TRBJ2-6
d_gene: NA

CDR3aa: CASRGITYEQYF
CDR3nt: TGTGCCAGCCGAGGGATTACCTACGAGCAGTACTTC
v_gene: TRBV2
abundance: NA
j_gene: TRBJ2-7
d_gene: NA

CDR3aa: CASKGGGFDQPQHF
CDR3nt: TGTGCCAGCAAAGGGGGGGGGTTCGATCAGCCCCAGCATTTT
v_gene: TRBV6-1
abundance: NA
j_gene: TRBJ1-5
d_gene: NA

CDR3aa: CAWTEVTEAFF
CDR3nt: TGTGCCTGGACAGAGGTCACTGAAGCTTTCTTT
v_gene: TRBV30
abundance: NA
j_gene: TRBJ1-1
d_gene: NA

CDR3aa: CASSFRGDKLSSYNEQLF
CDR3nt: TGTGCCAGCAGCTTCCGTGGGGACAAGCTTAGCTCCTACAATGAGCAGCTCTTC
v_gene: TRBV7-9
abundance: NA
j_gene: TRBJ2-1
d_gene: NA

CDR3aa: CASSPLASYGYTF
CDR3nt: TGCGCCAGCAGCCCCCTCGCAAGCTATGGCTACACCTTC
v_gene: TRBV4-1
abundance: NA
j_gene: TRBJ1-2
d_gene: NA